These 4 T cell receptor beta chains originate from one sample sequenced in a study of T cells after yellow fever vaccination. TCRdb used MiXCR to reprocess the 5' RACE reads, holding one entry per CDR3 protein. The repertoire holds about 630,000 distinct CDR3 sequences, with 12% as singletons. Sequences were derived from PBMCs, sampled on the day of the yellow fever booster vaccination. The receptors derive from a man aged 25-40 years who received the YFV17D yellow fever vaccine.

This clonotype was seen more than once but under ten times. The chain links TRBV6-4 to TRBJ2-1; 13 bases match TRBD2. CDR3 size: 20 residues. Germline assignment: CDR1 MRHNA and CDR2 SNTAGT. Trimming took 2 bases from V and 1 from J; bases not matched to a gene: 11. The CDR3 sequence is CASSDVVTSGRPTSYNEQFF. The CDR3 DNA is TGTGCCAGCAGTGACGTGGTGACTAGCGGGAGGCCTACGTCCTACAATGAGCAGTTCTTC.

The gene calls are TRBV14 and TRBJ2-1; a possible D gene is TRBD2 (6 bases). V lost 6 bases and J 9 bases, leaving 21 bases between the germline ends. CDR1 is SGHDN, CDR2 FVKESK, per germline. The CDR3 length is 15 residues. CDR3: CASSKSGALWGEQFF. In nucleotides, the CDR3 is TGTGCCAGCAGTAAGTCGGGAGCCCTATGGGGTGAGCAGTTCTTC.

There are many counts of this clonotype. V gene TRBV7-2 combines with J gene TRBJ2-7; 7 bases agree with TRBD2. The CDR3 extends over 13 amino acids. The V and J ends lost 3 bases and 1 base, in that order; junction bases with no gene match: 0. The V gene's germline CDR1 is SGHTA and CDR2 FQGNSA. CDR3 in DNA: TGTGCCAGCAGCTTGCGGGAGTCCTACGAGCAGTACTTC. Translation gives CASSLRESYEQYF.

The table lists this clonotype with many counts. This rearrangement joins TRBV7-2 to TRBJ1-5; D is unresolved. Germline loops: CDR1 SGHTA, CDR2 FQGNSA. With 7 bases removed from V and 4 bases from J, the gap between germline ends came to 8 bases. This CDR3 spans 12 amino acids. The chain's CDR3 is CASTTSNQPQHF. CDR3 DNA sequence: TGTGCCAGCACGACCTCAAATCAGCCCCAGCATTTT.